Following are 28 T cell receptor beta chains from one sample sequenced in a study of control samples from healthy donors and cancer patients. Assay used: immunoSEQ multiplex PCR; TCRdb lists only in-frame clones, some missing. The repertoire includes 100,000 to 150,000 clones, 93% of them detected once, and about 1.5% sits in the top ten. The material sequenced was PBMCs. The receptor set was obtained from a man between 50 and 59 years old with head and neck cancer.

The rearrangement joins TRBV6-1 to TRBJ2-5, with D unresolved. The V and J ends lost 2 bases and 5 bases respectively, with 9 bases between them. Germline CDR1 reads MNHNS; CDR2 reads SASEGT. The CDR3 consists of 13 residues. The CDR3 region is CASSEIRRETQYF. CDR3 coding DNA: TGTGCCAGCAGTGAAATCCGAAGGGAGACCCAGTACTTC.

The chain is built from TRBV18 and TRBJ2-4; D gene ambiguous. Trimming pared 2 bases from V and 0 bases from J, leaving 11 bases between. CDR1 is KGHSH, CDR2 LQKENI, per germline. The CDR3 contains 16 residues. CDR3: CASSPFGSLAKNIQYF. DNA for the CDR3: TGTGCCAGCTCACCATTTGGGTCCTTAGCCAAAAACATTCAGTACTTC.

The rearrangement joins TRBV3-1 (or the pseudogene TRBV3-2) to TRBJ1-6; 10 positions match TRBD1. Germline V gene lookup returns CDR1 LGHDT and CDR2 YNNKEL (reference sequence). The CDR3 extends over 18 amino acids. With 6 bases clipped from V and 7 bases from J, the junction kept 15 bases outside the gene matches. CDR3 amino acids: CASRLSWDRGPGNSPLHF. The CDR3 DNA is TGTGCCAGCAGACTTAGCTGGGACAGGGGCCCGGGGAATTCACCCCTCCACTTT.

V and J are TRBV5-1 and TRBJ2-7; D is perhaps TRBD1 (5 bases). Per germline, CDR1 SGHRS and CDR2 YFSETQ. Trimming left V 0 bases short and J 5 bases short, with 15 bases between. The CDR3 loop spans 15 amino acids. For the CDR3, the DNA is TGCGCCAGCAGCTTGGCGTCTCCAGGGTTCCACGAGCAGTACTTC. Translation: CASSLASPGFHEQYF.

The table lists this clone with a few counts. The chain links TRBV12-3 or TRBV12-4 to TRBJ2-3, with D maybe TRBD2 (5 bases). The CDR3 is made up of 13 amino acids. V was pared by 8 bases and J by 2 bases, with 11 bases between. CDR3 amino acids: CASGPGSTDTQYF. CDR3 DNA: TGTGCCAGCGGGCCGGGATCCACAGATACGCAGTATTTT.

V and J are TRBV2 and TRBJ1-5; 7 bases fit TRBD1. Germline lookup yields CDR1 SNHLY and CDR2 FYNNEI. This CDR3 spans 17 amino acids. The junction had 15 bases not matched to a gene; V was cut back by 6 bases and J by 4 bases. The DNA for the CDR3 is TGTGCCAGCAGCAACCACAGGGGAGAGGGGACTAATCAGCCCCAGCATTTT. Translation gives CASSNHRGEGTNQPQHF.

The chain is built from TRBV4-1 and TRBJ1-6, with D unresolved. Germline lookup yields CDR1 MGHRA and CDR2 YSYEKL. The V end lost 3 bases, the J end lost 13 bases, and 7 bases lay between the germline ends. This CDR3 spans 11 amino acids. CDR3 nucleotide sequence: TGCGCCAGCAGCCAGCATGGTCCCCTCCACTTT. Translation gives CASSQHGPLHF.

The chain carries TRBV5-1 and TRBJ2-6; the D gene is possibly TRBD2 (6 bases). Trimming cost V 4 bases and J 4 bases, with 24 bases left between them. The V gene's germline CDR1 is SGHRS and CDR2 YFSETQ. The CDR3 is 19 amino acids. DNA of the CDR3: TGCGCCAGCAGCAACCGCCTATGGCGGGGAGCCGGGGGGGCCAACGTCCTGACTTTC. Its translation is CASSNRLWRGAGGANVLTF.

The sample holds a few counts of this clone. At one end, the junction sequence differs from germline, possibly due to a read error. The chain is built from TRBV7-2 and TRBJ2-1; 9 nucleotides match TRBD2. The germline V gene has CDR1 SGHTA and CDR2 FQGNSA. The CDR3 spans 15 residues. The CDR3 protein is CASSLAGAYSRGQFF. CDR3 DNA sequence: TGTGCCAGCAGTTTAGCGGGGGCTTACTCAAGGGGGCAGTTCTTC.

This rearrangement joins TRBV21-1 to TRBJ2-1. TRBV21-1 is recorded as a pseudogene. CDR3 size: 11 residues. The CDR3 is CASSKGNEQFF. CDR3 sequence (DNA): TGTGCCAGCAGCAAAGGGAATGAGCAGTTCTTC.

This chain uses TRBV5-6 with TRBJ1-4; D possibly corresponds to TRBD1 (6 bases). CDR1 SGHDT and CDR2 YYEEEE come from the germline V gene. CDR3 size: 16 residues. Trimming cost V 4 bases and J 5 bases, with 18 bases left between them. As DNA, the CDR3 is TGTGCCAGCAGCGCAGCCAGCAGGGGTCTGAATGAAAAACTGTTTTTT. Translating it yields CASSAASRGLNEKLFF.

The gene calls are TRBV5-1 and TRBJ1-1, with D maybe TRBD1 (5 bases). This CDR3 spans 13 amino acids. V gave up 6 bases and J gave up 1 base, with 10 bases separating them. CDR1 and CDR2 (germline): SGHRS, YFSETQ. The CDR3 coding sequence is TGCGCCAGCACCCCGCAGGGGAACACTGAAGCTTTCTTT. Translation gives CASTPQGNTEAFF.

The chain's CDR3 is CASSDGRQPQETQYF. The CDR3 DNA is TGTGCCAGCAGTGACGGACGACAGCCCCAAGAGACCCAGTACTTC. The chain carries TRBV2 and TRBJ2-5, with a weak D call TRBD1 (5 bases). Germline assignment: CDR1 SNHLY and CDR2 FYNNEI. This CDR3 has 15 amino acids. The V and J ends lost 3 bases and 1 base respectively, with 12 bases between them.

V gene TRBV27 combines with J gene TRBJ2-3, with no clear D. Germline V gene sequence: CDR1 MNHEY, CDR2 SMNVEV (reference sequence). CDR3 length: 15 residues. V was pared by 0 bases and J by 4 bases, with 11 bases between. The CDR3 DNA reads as TGTGCCAGCAGTTTATCAGTCGTTGGGGCAGATACGCAGTATTTT. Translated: CASSLSVVGADTQYF.

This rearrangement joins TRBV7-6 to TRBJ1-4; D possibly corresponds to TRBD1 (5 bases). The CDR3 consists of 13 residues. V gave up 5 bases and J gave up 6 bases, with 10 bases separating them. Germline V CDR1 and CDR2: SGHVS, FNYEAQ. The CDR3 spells CASSTGTDEKLFF. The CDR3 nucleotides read TGTGCCAGCAGCACGGGGACGGATGAAAAACTGTTTTTT.

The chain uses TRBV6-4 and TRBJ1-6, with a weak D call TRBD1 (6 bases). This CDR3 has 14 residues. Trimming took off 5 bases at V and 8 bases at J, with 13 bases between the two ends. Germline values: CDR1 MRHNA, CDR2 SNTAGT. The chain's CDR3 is CASSYREGYSPLHF. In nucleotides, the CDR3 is TGTGCCAGCAGTTACAGGGAAGGGTATTCACCCCTCCACTTT.

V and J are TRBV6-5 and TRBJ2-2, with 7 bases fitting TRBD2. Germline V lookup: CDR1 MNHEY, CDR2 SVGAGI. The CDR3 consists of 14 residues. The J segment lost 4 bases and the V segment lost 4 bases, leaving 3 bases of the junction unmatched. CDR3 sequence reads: CASSWEGPTGELFF. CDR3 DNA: TGTGCCAGCAGTTGGGAGGGGCCCACCGGGGAGCTGTTTTTT.

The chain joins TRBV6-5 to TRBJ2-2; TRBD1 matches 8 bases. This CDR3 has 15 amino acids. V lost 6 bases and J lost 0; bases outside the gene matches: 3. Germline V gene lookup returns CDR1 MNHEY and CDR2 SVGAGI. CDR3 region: CASRPQGANTGELFF. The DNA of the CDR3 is TGTGCCAGCAGGCCACAGGGGGCGAACACCGGGGAGCTGTTTTTT.

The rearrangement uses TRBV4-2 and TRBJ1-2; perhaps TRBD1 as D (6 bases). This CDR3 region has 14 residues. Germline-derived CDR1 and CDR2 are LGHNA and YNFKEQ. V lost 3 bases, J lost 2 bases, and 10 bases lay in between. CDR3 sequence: CASSQGADNYGYTF. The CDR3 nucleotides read TGTGCCAGCAGCCAGGGGGCGGACAACTATGGCTACACCTTC.

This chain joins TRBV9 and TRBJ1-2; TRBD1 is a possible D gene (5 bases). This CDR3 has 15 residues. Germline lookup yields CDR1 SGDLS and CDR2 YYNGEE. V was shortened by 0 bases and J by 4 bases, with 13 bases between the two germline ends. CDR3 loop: CASSVAAGGVYGYTF. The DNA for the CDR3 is TGTGCCAGCAGCGTAGCTGCGGGGGGGGTCTATGGCTACACCTTC.

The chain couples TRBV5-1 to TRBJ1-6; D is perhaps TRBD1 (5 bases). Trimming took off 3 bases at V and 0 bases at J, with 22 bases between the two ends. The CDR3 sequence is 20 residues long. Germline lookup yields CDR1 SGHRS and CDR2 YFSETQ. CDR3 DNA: TGCGCCAGCAGCTGGGCTCCAGGGTCTGGAAGTGGCTCCTATAATTCACCCCTCCACTTT. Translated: CASSWAPGSGSGSYNSPLHF.

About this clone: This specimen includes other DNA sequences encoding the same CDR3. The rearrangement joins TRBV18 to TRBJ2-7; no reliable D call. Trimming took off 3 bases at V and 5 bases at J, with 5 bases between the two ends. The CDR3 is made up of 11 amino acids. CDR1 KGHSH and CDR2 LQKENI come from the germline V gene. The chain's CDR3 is CASSPLNEQYF. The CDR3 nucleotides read TGTGCCAGCTCACCGCTCAACGAGCAGTACTTC. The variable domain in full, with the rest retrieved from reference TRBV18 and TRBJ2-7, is NAGVMQNPRHLVRRRGQEARLRCSPMKGHSHVYWYRQLPEEGLKFMVYLQKENIIDESGMPKERFSAEFPKEGPSILRIQQVVRGDSAAYFCASSPLNEQYFGPGTRLTVT.

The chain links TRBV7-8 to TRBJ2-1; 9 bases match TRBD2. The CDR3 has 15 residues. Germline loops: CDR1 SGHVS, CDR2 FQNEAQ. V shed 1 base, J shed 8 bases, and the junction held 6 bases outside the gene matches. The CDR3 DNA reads TGTGCCAGCAGCTTAGAGCCCGCTAGCGGGGATGAGCAGTTCTTC. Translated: CASSLEPASGDEQFF.

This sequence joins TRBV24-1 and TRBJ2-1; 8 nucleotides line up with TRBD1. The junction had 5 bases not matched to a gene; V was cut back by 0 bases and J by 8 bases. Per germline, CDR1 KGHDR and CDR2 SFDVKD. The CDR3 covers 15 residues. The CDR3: CATSDLTGQGYEQFF. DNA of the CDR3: TGTGCCACCAGTGATTTGACAGGACAGGGCTATGAGCAGTTCTTC.

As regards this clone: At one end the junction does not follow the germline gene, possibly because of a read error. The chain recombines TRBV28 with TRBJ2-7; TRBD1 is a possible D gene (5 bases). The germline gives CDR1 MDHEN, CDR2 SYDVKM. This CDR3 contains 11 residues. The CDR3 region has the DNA TGTGCCAGCAGCTCGACAGCCCGCATGCACTTC. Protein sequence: CASSSTARMHF.

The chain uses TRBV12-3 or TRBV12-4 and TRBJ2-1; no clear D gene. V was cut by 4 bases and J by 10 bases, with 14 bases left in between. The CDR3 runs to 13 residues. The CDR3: CASSSTTLGEQFF. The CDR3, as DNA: TGTGCCAGCAGTTCAACAACCCTGGGCGAGCAGTTCTTC.

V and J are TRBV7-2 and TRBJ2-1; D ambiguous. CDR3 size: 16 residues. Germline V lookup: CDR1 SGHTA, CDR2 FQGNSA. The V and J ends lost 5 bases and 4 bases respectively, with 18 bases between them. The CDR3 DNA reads TGTGCCAGCAGCCTCGAGGCAGTCTATATATACAATGAGCAGTTCTTC. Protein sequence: CASSLEAVYIYNEQFF. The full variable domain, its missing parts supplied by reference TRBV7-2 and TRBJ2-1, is GAGVSQSPSNKVTEKGKDVELRCDPISGHTALYWYRQSLGQGLEFLIYFQGNSAPDKSGLPSDRFSAERTGGSVSTLTIQRTQQEDSAVYLCASSLEAVYIYNEQFFGPGTRLTVL.

The CDR3 sequence is CASSIGEGRIYGYTF. The CDR3 DNA is TGTGCCAGTAGTATAGGGGAAGGACGGATCTATGGCTACACCTTC. The genes are TRBV19 and TRBJ1-2; D uncertain. Trimming pared 1 base from V and 4 bases from J, leaving 13 bases between. This CDR3 comprises 15 residues. CDR1 is LNHDA, CDR2 SQIVND, per germline (reference sequence).